This T cell receptor beta chain was sequenced for a study of CD8+ T cells in alopecia areata. At the level of the study: Treatment ran 6 to 18 months, with 6 months of follow-up afterward. Treated patients received severity scores based on the percentage of scalp area affected. General study results and limits: Because one nonresponder was included, the link of baseline CD8+ expansion to response is considered uncertain.

Sequencing used cDNA as its template, made by extracting RNA and reverse transcribing it. Here immunoSEQ multiplex PCR was the method, and the copy in TCRdb shows in-frame clones only, minus some. Among about 180,000 clones, about 51% were seen once, and the ten largest hold 10%. Treatment defined: oral pan-JAK inhibitor, 5-10 mg twice daily. Those with alopecia areata gave lesional scalp punch biopsies and peripheral blood. Note on this clone: Its specificity is unknown.

Trimming stripped 5 bases from V and 5 bases from J, with 18 bases between. The CDR3 is 15 residues long. CDR1 is SGHTA, CDR2 FQGNSA, per germline. The source material was CD8+ T cells sorted from blood, sampled at roughly week 52, from a patient treated with tofacitinib. This receptor was identified in a human donor with alopecia areata. This chain uses TRBV7-2 with TRBJ2-5, with TRBD1 as a possible D gene (6 bases). The CDR3 bases are TGTGCCAGCAGCCGGGACACTCCCCCGGGCGAGACCCAGTACTTC. It specifies CASSRDTPPGETQYF.